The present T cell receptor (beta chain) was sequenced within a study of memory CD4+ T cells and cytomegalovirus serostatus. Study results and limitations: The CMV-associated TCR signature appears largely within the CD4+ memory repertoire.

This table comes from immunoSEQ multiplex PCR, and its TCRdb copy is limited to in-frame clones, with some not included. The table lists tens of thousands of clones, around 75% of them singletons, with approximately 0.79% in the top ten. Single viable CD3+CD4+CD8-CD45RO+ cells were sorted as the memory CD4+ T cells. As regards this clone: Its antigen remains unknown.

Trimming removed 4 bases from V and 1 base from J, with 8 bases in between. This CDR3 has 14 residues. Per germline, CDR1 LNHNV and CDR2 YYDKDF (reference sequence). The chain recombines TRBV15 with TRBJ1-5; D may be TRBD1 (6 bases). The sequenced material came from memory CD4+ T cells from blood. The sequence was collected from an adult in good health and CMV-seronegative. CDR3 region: CATSTTGSNQPQHF. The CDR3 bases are TGTGCCACCAGCACCACAGGGAGCAATCAGCCCCAGCATTTT.